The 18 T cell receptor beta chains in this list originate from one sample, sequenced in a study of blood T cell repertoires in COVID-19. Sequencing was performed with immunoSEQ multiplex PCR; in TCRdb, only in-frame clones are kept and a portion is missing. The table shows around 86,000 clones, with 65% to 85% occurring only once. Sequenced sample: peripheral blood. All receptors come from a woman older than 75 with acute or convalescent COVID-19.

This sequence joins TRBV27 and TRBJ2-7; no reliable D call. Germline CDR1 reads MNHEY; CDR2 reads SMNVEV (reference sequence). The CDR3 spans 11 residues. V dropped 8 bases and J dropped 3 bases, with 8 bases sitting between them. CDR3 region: CASRRGYEQYF. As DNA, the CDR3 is TGTGCCAGCCGTCGCGGCTACGAGCAGTACTTC.

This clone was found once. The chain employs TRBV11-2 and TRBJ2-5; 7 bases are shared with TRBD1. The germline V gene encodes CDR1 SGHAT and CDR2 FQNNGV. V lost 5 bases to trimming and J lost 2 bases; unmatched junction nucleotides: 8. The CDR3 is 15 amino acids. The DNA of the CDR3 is TGTGCCAGCAGCCCTCAGGGGGTGGCACAAGAGACCCAGTACTTC. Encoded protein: CASSPQGVAQETQYF.

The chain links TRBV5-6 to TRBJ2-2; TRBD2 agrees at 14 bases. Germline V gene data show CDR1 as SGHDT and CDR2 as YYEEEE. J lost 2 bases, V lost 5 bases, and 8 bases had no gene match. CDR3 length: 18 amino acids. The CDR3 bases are TGTGCCAGCAGAACCTGGGGACTAGCGGGAGTCAACACCGGGGAGCTGTTTTTT. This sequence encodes CASRTWGLAGVNTGELFF.

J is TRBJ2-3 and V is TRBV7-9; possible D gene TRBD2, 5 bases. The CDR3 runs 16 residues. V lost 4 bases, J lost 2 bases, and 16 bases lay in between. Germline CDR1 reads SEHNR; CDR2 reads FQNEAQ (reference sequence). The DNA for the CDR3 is TGTGCCAGCAGCTCTGAAGTGTCTCGGGACACAGATACGCAGTATTTT. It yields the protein CASSSEVSRDTDTQYF.

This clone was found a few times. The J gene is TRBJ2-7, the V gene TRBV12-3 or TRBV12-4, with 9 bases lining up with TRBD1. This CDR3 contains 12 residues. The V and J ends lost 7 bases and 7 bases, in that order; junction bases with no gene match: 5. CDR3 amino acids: CASTDRGWEQYF. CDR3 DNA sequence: TGTGCCAGCACGGACAGGGGCTGGGAGCAGTACTTC.

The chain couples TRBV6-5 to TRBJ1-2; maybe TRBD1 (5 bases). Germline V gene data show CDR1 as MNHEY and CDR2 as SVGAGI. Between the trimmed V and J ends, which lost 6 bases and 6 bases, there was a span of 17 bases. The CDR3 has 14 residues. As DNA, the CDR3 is TGTGCCAGCAGGTATACCTCGGAGGGGAATGGCTACACCTTC. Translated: CASRYTSEGNGYTF.

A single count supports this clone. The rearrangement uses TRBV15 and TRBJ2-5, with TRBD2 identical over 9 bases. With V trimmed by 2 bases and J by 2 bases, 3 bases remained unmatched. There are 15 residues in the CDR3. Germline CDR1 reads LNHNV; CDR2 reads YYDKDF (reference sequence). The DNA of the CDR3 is TGTGCCACCAGCAGACTAGCGGGACCTCAAGAGACCCAGTACTTC. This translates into CATSRLAGPQETQYF.

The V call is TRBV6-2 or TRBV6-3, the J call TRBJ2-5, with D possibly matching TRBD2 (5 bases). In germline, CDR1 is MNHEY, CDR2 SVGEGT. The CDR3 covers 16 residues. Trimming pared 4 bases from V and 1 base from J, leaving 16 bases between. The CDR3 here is CASSSGPAAGQETQYF. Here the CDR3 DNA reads TGTGCCAGCAGTTCTGGCCCAGCGGCGGGCCAAGAGACCCAGTACTTC.

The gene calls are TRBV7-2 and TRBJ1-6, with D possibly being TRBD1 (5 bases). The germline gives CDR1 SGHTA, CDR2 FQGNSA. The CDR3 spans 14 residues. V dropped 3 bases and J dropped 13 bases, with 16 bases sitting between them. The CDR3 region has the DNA TGTGCCAGCAGCTTTTATGGGGGGGACGTTCCCCTCCACTTT. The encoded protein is CASSFYGGDVPLHF.

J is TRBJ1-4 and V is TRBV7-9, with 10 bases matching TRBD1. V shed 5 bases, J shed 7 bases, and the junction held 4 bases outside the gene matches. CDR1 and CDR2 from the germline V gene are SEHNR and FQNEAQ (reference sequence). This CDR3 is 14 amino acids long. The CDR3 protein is CASSPGQGFEKLFF. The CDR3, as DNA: TGTGCCAGCAGCCCGGGACAGGGGTTTGAAAAACTGTTTTTT.

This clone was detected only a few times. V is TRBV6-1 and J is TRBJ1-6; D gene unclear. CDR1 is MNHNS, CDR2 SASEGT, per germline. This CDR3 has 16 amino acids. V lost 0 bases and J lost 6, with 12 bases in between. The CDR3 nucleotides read TGTGCCAGCAGTGAAGCGCGGTACGGGAGTAATTCACCCCTCCACTTT. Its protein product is CASSEARYGSNSPLHF.

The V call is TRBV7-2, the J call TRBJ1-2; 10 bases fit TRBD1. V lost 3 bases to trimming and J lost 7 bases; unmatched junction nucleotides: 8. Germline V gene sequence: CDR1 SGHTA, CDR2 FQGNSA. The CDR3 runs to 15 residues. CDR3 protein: CASSLADRGRFGYTF. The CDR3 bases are TGTGCCAGCAGCTTGGCTGACAGGGGGCGTTTTGGCTACACCTTC.

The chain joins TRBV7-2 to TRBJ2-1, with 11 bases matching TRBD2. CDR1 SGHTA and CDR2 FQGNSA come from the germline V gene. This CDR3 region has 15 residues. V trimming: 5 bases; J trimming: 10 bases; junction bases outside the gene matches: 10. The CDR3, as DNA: TGTGCCAGCAGCCAAATGGGACTAGCGGTCTCCGAGCAGTTCTTC. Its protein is CASSQMGLAVSEQFF. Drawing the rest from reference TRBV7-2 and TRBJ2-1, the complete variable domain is GAGVSQSPSNKVTEKGKDVELRCDPISGHTALYWYRQSLGQGLEFLIYFQGNSAPDKSGLPSDRFSAERTGGSVSTLTIQRTQQEDSAVYLCASSQMGLAVSEQFFGPGTRLTVL.

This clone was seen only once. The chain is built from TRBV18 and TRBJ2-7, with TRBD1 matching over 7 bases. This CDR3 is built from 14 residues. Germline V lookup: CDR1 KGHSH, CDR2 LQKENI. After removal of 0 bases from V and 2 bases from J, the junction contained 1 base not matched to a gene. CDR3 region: CASSPPGQPYEQYF. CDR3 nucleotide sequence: TGTGCCAGCTCACCACCGGGACAGCCCTACGAGCAGTACTTC. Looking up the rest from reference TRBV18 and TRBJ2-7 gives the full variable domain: NAGVMQNPRHLVRRRGQEARLRCSPMKGHSHVYWYRQLPEEGLKFMVYLQKENIIDESGMPKERFSAEFPKEGPSILRIQQVVRGDSAAYFCASSPPGQPYEQYFGPGTRLTVT.

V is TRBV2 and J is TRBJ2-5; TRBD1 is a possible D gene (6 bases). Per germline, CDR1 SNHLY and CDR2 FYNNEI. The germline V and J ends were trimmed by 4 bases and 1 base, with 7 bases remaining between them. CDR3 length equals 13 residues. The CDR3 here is CASSGDIQETQYF. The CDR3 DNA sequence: TGTGCCAGCAGTGGGGACATCCAAGAGACCCAGTACTTC.

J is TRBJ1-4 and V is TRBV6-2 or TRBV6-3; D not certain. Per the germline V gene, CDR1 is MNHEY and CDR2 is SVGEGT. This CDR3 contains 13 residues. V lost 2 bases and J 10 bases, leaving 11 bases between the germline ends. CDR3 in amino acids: CASSYQAQAKLFF. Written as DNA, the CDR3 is TGTGCCAGCAGTTACCAGGCTCAGGCAAAACTGTTTTTT.

The DNA for the CDR3 is TGTGCCAGTTTTATAAGACTAGCGGGATCCTACGAGCAGTACTTC. Residues: CASFIRLAGSYEQYF. The chain has TRBV11-3 and TRBJ2-7; 11 bases fit TRBD2. CDR3 length: 15 residues. V was clipped by 9 bases and J by 1 base; unmatched bases: 8. Germline V gene sequence: CDR1 SGHNT, CDR2 YENEEA.

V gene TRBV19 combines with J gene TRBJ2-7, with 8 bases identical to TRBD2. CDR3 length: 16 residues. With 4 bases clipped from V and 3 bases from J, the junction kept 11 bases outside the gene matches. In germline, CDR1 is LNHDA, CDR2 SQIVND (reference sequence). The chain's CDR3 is CASSNPVAGTVYEQYF. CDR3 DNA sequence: TGTGCCAGTAGTAACCCTGTAGCGGGAACAGTCTACGAGCAGTACTTC. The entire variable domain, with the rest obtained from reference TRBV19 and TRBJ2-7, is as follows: DGGITQSPKYLFRKEGQNVTLSCEQNLNHDAMYWYRQDPGQGLRLIYYSQIVNDFQKGDIAEGYSVSREKKESFPLTVTSAQKNPTAFYLCASSNPVAGTVYEQYFGPGTRLTVT.